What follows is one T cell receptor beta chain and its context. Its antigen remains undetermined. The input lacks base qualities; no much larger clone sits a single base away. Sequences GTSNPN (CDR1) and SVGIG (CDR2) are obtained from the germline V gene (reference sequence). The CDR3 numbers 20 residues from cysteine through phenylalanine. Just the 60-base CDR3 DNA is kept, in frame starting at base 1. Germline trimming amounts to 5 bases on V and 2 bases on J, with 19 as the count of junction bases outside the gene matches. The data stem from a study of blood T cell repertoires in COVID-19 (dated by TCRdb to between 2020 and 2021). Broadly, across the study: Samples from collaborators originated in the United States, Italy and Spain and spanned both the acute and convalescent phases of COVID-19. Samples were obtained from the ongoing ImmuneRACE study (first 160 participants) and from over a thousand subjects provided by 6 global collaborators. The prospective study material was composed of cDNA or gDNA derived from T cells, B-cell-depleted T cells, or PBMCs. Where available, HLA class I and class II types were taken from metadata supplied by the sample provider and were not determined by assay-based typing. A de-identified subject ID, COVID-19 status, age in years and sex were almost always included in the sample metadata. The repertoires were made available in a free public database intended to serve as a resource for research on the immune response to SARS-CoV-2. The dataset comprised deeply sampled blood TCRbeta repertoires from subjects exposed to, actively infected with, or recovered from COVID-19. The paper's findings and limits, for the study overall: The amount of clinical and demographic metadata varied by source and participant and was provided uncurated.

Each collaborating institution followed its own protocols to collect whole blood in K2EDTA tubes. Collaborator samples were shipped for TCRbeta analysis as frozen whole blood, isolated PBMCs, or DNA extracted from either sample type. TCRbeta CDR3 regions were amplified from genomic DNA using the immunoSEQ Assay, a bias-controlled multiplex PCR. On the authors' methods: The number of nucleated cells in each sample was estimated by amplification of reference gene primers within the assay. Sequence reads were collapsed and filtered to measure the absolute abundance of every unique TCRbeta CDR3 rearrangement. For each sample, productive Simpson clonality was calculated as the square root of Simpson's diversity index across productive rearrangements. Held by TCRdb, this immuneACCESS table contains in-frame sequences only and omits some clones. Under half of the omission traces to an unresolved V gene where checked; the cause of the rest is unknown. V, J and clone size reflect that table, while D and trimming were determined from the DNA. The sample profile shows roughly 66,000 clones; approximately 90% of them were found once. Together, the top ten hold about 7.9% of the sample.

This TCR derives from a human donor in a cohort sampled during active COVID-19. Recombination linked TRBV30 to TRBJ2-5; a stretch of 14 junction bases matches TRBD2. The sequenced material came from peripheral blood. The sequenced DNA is TGTGCCTGGTCAAGATATGGGACTAGCGGGAGCCTCGGGCTGCAAGAGACCCAGTACTTC. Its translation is CAWSRYGTSGSLGLQETQYF.